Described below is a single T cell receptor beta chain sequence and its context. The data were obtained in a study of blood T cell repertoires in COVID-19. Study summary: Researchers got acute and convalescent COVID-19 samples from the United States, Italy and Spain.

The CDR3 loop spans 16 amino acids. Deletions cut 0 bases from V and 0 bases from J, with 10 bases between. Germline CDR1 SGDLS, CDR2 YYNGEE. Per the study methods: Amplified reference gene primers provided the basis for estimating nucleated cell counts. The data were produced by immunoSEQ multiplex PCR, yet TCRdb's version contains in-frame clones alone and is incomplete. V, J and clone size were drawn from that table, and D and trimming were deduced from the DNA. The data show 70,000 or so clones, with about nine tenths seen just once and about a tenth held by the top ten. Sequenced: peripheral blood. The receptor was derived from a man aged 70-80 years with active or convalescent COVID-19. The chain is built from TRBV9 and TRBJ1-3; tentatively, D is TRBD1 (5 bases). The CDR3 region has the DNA TGTGCCAGCAGCGTAGTATGGACACTCTCTGGAAACACCATATATTTT. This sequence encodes CASSVVWTLSGNTIYF.